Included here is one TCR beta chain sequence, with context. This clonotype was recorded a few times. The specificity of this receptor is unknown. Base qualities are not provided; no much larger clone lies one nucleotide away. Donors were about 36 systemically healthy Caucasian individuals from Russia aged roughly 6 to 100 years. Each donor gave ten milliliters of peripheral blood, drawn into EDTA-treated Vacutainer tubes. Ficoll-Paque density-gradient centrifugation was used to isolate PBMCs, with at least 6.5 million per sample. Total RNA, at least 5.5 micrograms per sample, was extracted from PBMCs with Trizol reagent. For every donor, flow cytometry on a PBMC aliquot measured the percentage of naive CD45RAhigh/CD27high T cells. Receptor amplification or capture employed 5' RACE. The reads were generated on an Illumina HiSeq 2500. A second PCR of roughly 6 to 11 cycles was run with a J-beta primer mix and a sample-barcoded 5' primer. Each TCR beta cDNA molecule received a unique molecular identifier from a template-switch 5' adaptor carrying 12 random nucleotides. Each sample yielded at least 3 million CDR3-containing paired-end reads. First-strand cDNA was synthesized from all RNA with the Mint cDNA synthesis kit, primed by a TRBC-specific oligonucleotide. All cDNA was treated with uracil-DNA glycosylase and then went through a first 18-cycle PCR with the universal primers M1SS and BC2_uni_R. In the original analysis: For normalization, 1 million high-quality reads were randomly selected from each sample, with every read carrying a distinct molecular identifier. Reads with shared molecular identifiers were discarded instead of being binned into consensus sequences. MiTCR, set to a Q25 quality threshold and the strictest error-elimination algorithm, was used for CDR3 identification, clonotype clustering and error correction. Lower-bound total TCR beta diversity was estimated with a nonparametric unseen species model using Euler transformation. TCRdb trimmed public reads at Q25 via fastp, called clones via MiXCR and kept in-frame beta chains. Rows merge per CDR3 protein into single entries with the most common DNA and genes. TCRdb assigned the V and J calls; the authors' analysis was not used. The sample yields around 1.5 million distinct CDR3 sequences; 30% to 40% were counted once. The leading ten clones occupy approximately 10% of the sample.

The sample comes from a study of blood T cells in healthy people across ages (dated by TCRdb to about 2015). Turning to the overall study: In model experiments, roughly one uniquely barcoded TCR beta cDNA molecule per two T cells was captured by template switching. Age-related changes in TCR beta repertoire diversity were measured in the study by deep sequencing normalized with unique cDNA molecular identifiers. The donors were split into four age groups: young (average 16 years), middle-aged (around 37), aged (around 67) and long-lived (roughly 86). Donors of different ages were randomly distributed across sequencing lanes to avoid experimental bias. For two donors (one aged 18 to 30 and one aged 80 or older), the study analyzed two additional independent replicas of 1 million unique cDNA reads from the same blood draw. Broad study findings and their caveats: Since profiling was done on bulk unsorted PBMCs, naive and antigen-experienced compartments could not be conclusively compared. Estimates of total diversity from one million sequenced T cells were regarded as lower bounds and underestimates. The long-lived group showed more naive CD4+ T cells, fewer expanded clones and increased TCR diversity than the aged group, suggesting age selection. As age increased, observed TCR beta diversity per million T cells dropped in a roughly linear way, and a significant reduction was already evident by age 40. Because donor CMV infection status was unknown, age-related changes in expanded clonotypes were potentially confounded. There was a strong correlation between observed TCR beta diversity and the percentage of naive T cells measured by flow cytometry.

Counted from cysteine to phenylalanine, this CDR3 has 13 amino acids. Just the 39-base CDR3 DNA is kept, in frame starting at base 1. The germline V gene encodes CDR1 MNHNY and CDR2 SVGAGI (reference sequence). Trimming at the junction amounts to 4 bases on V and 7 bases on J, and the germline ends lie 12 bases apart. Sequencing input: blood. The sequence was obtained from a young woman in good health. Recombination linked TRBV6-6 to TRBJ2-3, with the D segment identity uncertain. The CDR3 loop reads CASSLPGINTQYF. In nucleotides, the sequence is TGTGCCAGCAGTTTGCCCGGCATTAATACGCAGTATTTT.